Presented here are 23 T cell receptor beta chains from one specimen sequenced in a study of blood T cell repertoires in COVID-19. Clones were sequenced by immunoSEQ multiplex PCR, and TCRdb holds only the in-frame ones, with some missing. The repertoire consists of about 47,000 clones, with around 83% occurring once and the leading ten covering about 7%. Sequencing was performed on peripheral blood. These TCRs come from a man in his 60s with active COVID-19.

The genes are TRBV7-2 and TRBJ2-6; TRBD2 agrees at 14 bases. Trimming took 1 base from V and 2 from J; bases not matched to a gene: 1. Germline CDR1 reads SGHTA; CDR2 reads FQGNSA. The CDR3 contains 18 residues. Here the CDR3 DNA reads TGTGCCAGCAGCTTAGGACTAGCGGGGGGGCCTGGGGCCAACGTCCTGACTTTC. Protein product: CASSLGLAGGPGANVLTF. Filled out from reference TRBV7-2 and TRBJ2-6, the complete variable domain reads GAGVSQSPSNKVTEKGKDVELRCDPISGHTALYWYRQSLGQGLEFLIYFQGNSAPDKSGLPSDRFSAERTGGSVSTLTIQRTQQEDSAVYLCASSLGLAGGPGANVLTFGAGSRLTVL.

This chain connects TRBV3-1 (or the pseudogene TRBV3-2) to TRBJ2-7; 10 bases fit TRBD2. Unmatched junction bases numbered 3, after V lost 4 bases and J lost 0 bases. From germline, CDR1 is LGHDT and CDR2 YNNKEL (reference sequence). This CDR3 has 15 amino acids. This chain's CDR3 is CASSPLAGGSYEQYF. In nucleotides, the CDR3 is TGTGCCAGCAGCCCGTTAGCGGGAGGCTCCTACGAGCAGTACTTC.

This chain uses TRBV18 with TRBJ1-1, with 10 bases that match TRBD1. The junction had 7 bases not matched to a gene; V was cut back by 8 bases and J by 4 bases. CDR3 length: 14 amino acids. Germline CDR1 and CDR2: KGHSH and LQKENI. CDR3 DNA: TGTGCCAGCCATCGGACAGGGGGAACCACTGAAGCTTTCTTT. This gives the protein CASHRTGGTTEAFF.

This clone was counted a few times. V usage is TRBV7-2 and J usage is TRBJ1-5, with D uncertain. The CDR3 is 11 amino acids. Germline V gives CDR1 SGHTA, CDR2 FQGNSA. Trimming stripped 5 bases from V and 9 bases from J, with 8 bases between. The CDR3 bases are TGTGCCAGCAGCCTCGGAGGGCCCCAGCATTTT. It is translated as CASSLGGPQHF.

A single count supports this clone. The gene calls are TRBV5-4 and TRBJ2-1; weak D call: TRBD1 (5 bases). The ends were cut back, 1 base at V and 9 bases at J, with 11 bases in the middle. The CDR3 runs 13 residues. Germline lookup yields CDR1 SGHNT and CDR2 YYREEE (reference sequence). CDR3 amino acids: CASSLKGQGEQFF. CDR3 coding DNA: TGTGCCAGCAGCTTGAAGGGGCAGGGTGAGCAGTTCTTC.

This rearrangement joins TRBV6-6 to TRBJ1-6; 7 bases are shared with TRBD1. V was pared by 6 bases and J by 6 bases, with 11 bases of the junction left unmatched. Germline CDR1 MNHNY, CDR2 SVGAGI (reference sequence). CDR3 length: 16 residues. CDR3 protein: CASRPSPTGSNSPLHF. In nucleotides, the CDR3 is TGTGCCAGCAGGCCAAGCCCGACAGGGTCTAATTCACCCCTCCACTTT.

This clone has only one observation. V and J are TRBV6-2 or TRBV6-3 and TRBJ2-7; 10 bases are a match to TRBD1. The CDR3 covers 15 residues. CDR1 and CDR2 (germline): MNHEY, SVGEGT. Trimming removed 5 bases from V and 1 base from J; junction bases left unmatched: 5. The CDR3 protein is CASSNPGQGSYEQYF. As DNA, the CDR3 is TGTGCCAGCAGTAATCCGGGACAGGGGTCCTACGAGCAGTACTTC.

V gene TRBV3-1 (or the pseudogene TRBV3-2) combines with J gene TRBJ1-2, with D possibly matching TRBD1 (5 bases). CDR1 is LGHDT, CDR2 YNNKEL, per germline (reference sequence). V dropped 6 bases and J dropped 1 base, with 15 bases sitting between them. This CDR3 has 15 residues. This chain's CDR3 is CASSHSRVFNYGYTF. CDR3 nucleotides: TGTGCCAGCAGTCACAGCAGGGTCTTTAACTATGGCTACACCTTC.

The rearrangement uses TRBV6-2 or TRBV6-3 and TRBJ1-6, with D possibly TRBD1 on 6 matching bases. Germline assignment: CDR1 MNHEY and CDR2 SVGEGT. The CDR3 consists of 17 residues. V was clipped by 5 bases and J by 10 bases, with 24 bases between them. The CDR3 DNA follows: TGTGCCAGCAGTCCCCTTTCGGCAGGGGAATTAAAGTCACCCCTCCACTTT. It codes for CASSPLSAGELKSPLHF.

The genes are TRBV2 and TRBJ2-7, with 7 nucleotides matching TRBD1. Germline CDR1 and CDR2: SNHLY and FYNNEI. The CDR3 extends over 14 amino acids. With V trimmed by 7 bases and J by 1 base, 7 bases remained unmatched. The CDR3 protein is CASILQGPSYEQYF. CDR3 nucleotides: TGTGCCAGCATTCTACAGGGGCCATCCTACGAGCAGTACTTC.

The genes are TRBV29-1 and TRBJ1-5; D gene ambiguous. There are 13 residues in the CDR3. V lost 3 bases, J lost 1 base, and 7 bases lay in between. The germline V gene encodes CDR1 SQVTM and CDR2 ANQGSEA. The CDR3 loop reads CSVETGSNQPQHF. For the CDR3, the DNA is TGCAGCGTTGAGACGGGGAGCAATCAGCCCCAGCATTTT.

The V call is TRBV24-1, the J call TRBJ1-5, with D possibly TRBD1 on 5 matching bases. This CDR3 is built from 15 residues. Deletions cut 3 bases from V and 5 bases from J, with 13 bases between. Germline V gives CDR1 KGHDR, CDR2 SFDVKD. CDR3 DNA: TGTGCCACCAGTGATCCCAGGGTTGGGGATCAGCCCCAGCATTTT. It is translated as CATSDPRVGDQPQHF.

The chain has TRBV27 and TRBJ2-7; 7 nucleotides agree with TRBD1. V was clipped by 5 bases and J by 4 bases; unmatched bases: 5. The V gene's germline CDR1 is MNHEY and CDR2 SMNVEV (reference sequence). This CDR3 is 13 amino acids long. In nucleotides, the CDR3 is TGTGCCAGCAGTCTGGGACAGCAATACGAGCAGTACTTC. Its protein product is CASSLGQQYEQYF.

This clone was seen only a few times. The rearrangement uses TRBV7-9 and TRBJ2-3; D possibly corresponds to TRBD1 (6 bases). Germline CDR1 and CDR2: SEHNR and FQNEAQ (reference sequence). Trimming took 5 bases from V and 2 from J, leaving 14 bases between them. This CDR3 spans 15 amino acids. The CDR3 nucleotides are TGTGCCAGCAGCCCGAGGGACAAAGACACAGATACGCAGTATTTT. Translation gives CASSPRDKDTDTQYF.

The chain recombines TRBV4-1 with TRBJ2-5, with 12 bases that match TRBD2. With V trimmed by 5 bases and J by 4 bases, 2 bases remained unmatched. This CDR3 region has 14 residues. Per germline, CDR1 MGHRA and CDR2 YSYEKL. DNA of the CDR3: TGCGCCAGCAGCACACTAGCGGGGGGAGAGACCCAGTACTTC. Translated: CASSTLAGGETQYF.

The V and J genes are TRBV27 and TRBJ2-3; 7 nucleotides align to TRBD1. CDR1 is MNHEY, CDR2 SMNVEV, per germline (reference sequence). This CDR3 contains 16 residues. V was pared by 5 bases and J by 5 bases, with 13 bases of the junction left unmatched. The CDR3 DNA follows: TGTGCCAGCAGTCCCCTTTTCAGGGGGAAGAGAGATACGCAGTATTTT. Its translation: CASSPLFRGKRDTQYF.

This rearrangement joins TRBV7-2 to TRBJ1-2, with D maybe TRBD1 (5 bases). Germline CDR1 reads SGHTA; CDR2 reads FQGNSA. This CDR3 is built from 17 residues. The V end was cut by 1 base, the J end by 4 bases, with 19 bases between. Here the CDR3 DNA reads TGTGCCAGCAGCTTAGTGCCGGGGGTGTCGGAGGTCTATGGCTACACCTTC. Amino acids: CASSLVPGVSEVYGYTF.

The rearrangement joins TRBV11-2 to TRBJ2-2; D may be TRBD1 (6 bases). The CDR3 covers 18 residues. Trimming took 2 bases from V and 1 from J, leaving 17 bases between them. Germline V gives CDR1 SGHAT, CDR2 FQNNGV. This chain's CDR3 is CASSLTQGHGVNTGELFF. The DNA for the CDR3 is TGTGCCAGCAGCTTAACACAGGGACACGGAGTGAACACCGGGGAGCTGTTTTTT.

The chain has TRBV3-1 (or the pseudogene TRBV3-2) and TRBJ1-1; D is perhaps TRBD1 (6 bases). CDR3 size: 15 residues. V shed 1 base and J shed 1 base, with 10 bases lying between them. Per germline, CDR1 LGHDT and CDR2 YNNKEL (reference sequence). The DNA for the CDR3 is TGTGCCAGCAGCCAAGGTCAGGGGTGGAACACTGAAGCTTTCTTT. Its protein is CASSQGQGWNTEAFF.

CDR3: CASSPLVSRTTTQETQYF. The DNA for the CDR3 is TGTGCCAGCAGTCCCCTTGTCTCGAGGACTACAACCCAAGAGACCCAGTACTTC. The chain carries TRBV28 and TRBJ2-5; maybe TRBD2 (6 bases). V lost 5 bases and J lost 1, with 23 bases in between. Germline-derived CDR1 and CDR2 are MDHEN and SYDVKM. CDR3 length equals 18 residues.

J is TRBJ2-7 and V is TRBV29-1, with 10 bases matching TRBD1. The CDR3 runs to 14 residues. From germline, CDR1 is SQVTM and CDR2 ANQGSEA. V trimming: 6 bases; J trimming: 6 bases; junction bases outside the gene matches: 11. The CDR3 DNA follows: TGCAGCGTGCTGGGGTTGGGACAGGGGCTCGAGCAGTACTTC. Translated: CSVLGLGQGLEQYF.

The rearrangement joins TRBV11-3 to TRBJ2-1, with 9 bases fitting TRBD2. Germline trimming cut 5 bases from V and 2 bases from J; bases unmatched to any gene: 4. The CDR3 consists of 15 residues. Germline loops: CDR1 SGHNT, CDR2 YENEEA. The DNA of the CDR3 is TGTGCCAGCAGCCCACGACTAGCGGCCTACAATGAGCAGTTCTTC. Its translation: CASSPRLAAYNEQFF.

J is TRBJ2-3 and V is TRBV7-2; 9 nucleotides align to TRBD2. The CDR3 is 18 residues long. Germline loops: CDR1 SGHTA, CDR2 FQGNSA. Germline trimming cut 5 bases from V and 2 bases from J; bases unmatched to any gene: 14. CDR3 in DNA: TGTGCCAGCAGCCCCAGGGCCGATCTAGCGGGGTACACAGATACGCAGTATTTT. Translating it yields CASSPRADLAGYTDTQYF.